This is a list of T cell receptor beta chains from one sample in a study of CD8 T cells in ankylosing spondylitis. TCRdb processed the 5' RACE reads anew with MiXCR; each CDR3 protein has one entry. The sample shows 130,000 or so distinct CDR3 sequences, more than 9.5% of them seen only once. The sequenced sample consisted of blood, either unsorted or a sorted T cell fraction (not recorded which). These TCRs come from a female donor with ankylosing spondylitis or in good health (not recorded which). Both conserved end residues are part of each CDR3.

v_gene	len	CDR3aa
TRBV20-1	11	CSARGYNEQFF
TRBV7-6	15	CASSSERTALETQYF
TRBV19	11	CASSSREAQHF
TRBV5-1	17	CASSPPGGLPTYNEQFF
TRBV5-1	13	CASRVGNADTQYF
TRBV6-5	14	CASSTPGERNTIYF
TRBV5-6	13	CASTTVGRETQYF
TRBV29-1	14	CSVVLRDSYNEQFF
TRBV20-1	14	CSARPIRGGETQYF
TRBV12-3/TRBV12-4	15	CASTPPQQAWDTIYF
TRBV5-1	15	CASSPWDRGNYGYTF
TRBV7-8	14	CASSENRGTGIQYF